The 20 T cell receptor beta chains below all came from one sample that was sequenced in a study of Graves' ophthalmopathy and Graves' hyperthyroidism. Scientists amplified the TCR beta CDR3 regions from RNA transcripts. Investigators did first-round RT-PCR with HTBI primers, then second-round multiplex PCR. TCRdb analysed the multiplex PCR reads with MiXCR anew, one entry per CDR3 protein. The top ten hold more than 45% of the sample, which has 200,000 to 300,000 distinct CDR3 sequences, around 45% seen once. The specimen sequenced was peripheral blood. These receptors were obtained from an adult man with Graves' ophthalmopathy.

This rearrangement joins TRBV7-6 to TRBJ1-5, with a weak D call TRBD1 (5 bases). CDR1 and CDR2 from the germline V gene are SGHVS and FNYEAQ. V lost 0 bases and J 7 bases, leaving 16 bases between the germline ends. The CDR3 loop spans 16 amino acids. The CDR3 DNA is TGTGCCAGCAGCTTAGCGCCCAGGGACGTTCTCCAGCCCCAGCATTTT. Translated, it gives CASSLAPRDVLQPQHF.

The rearrangement uses TRBV7-9 and TRBJ1-1; 7 nucleotides align to TRBD1. With V trimmed by 4 bases and J by 6 bases, 8 bases remained unmatched. Germline CDR1 SEHNR, CDR2 FQNEAQ (reference sequence). The CDR3 consists of 14 residues. The CDR3 DNA reads as TGTGCCAGCAGCTCCCCTGACAGGGACGCTGAAGCTTTCTTT. Its protein product is CASSSPDRDAEAFF.

The table lists this clonotype with a few counts. This chain joins TRBV12-3 or TRBV12-4 and TRBJ2-5; TRBD1 aligns across 10 bases. J lost 2 bases, V lost 6 bases, and 3 bases had no gene match. The CDR3 length is 14 residues. CDR3 residues: CASSRTGGQETQYF. The CDR3 DNA follows: TGTGCCAGCAGCAGGACAGGGGGACAAGAGACCCAGTACTTC.

The chain employs TRBV27 and TRBJ1-1; no reliable D call. The germline CDR1 and CDR2 sequences are MNHEY and SMNVEV (reference sequence). Trimming took 5 bases from V and 4 from J, leaving 8 bases between them. The CDR3 runs to 12 residues. The chain's CDR3 is CASSGSGTEAFF. The CDR3, as DNA: TGTGCCAGCAGTGGTTCGGGCACTGAAGCTTTCTTT.

The gene calls are TRBV11-2 and TRBJ1-1, with D possibly TRBD1 on 6 matching bases. The CDR3 sequence is 14 residues long. Germline V gene data show CDR1 as SGHAT and CDR2 as FQNNGV. Between the trimmed V and J ends, which lost 4 bases and 6 bases, there was a span of 15 bases. The CDR3 DNA reads TGTGCCAGCAGCTCCCTACAGGGTGCGGCTGAAGCTTTCTTT. The encoded protein is CASSSLQGAAEAFF. Variable domain in full (rest from reference TRBV11-2 and TRBJ1-1): EAGVAQSPRYKIIEKRQSVAFWCNPISGHATLYWYQQILGQGPKLLIQFQNNGVVDDSQLPKDRFSAERLKGVDSTLKIQPAKLEDSAVYLCASSSLQGAAEAFFGQGTRLTVV.

V gene TRBV2 combines with J gene TRBJ1-1, with D perhaps TRBD1 (5 bases). The CDR3 extends over 15 amino acids. Germline V gives CDR1 SNHLY, CDR2 FYNNEI. Trimming removed 3 bases at V and 2 bases at J, with 13 bases between. The CDR3 protein is CASSDSQGRNTEAFF. The CDR3, as DNA: TGTGCCAGCAGTGACAGTCAGGGTCGAAACACTGAAGCTTTCTTT.

V is TRBV29-1 and J is TRBJ1-6; D unresolved. Germline values: CDR1 SQVTM, CDR2 ANQGSEA. The V gene lost 1 base and the J gene lost 13 bases, with 11 bases spanning the gap. This CDR3 contains 12 residues. The CDR3 spells CSVEGADRPLHF. DNA of the CDR3: TGCAGCGTTGAAGGGGCCGATCGGCCCCTCCACTTT. Combining the CDR3 with reference TRBV29-1 and TRBJ1-6 gives the whole variable domain SAVISQKPSRDICQRGTSLTIQCQVDSQVTMMFWYRQQPGQSLTLIATANQGSEATYESGFVIDKFPISRPNLTFSTLTVSNMSPEDSSIYLCSVEGADRPLHFGNGTRLTVT.

This clonotype has only a few counts. The chain links TRBV12-3 or TRBV12-4 to TRBJ1-6, with D perhaps matching TRBD1 (5 bases). The germline V and J ends were trimmed by 3 bases and 7 bases, with 7 bases remaining between them. The CDR3 extends over 13 amino acids. The CDR3, as DNA: TGTGCCAGCAGTTTCCAGGGCAATTCACCCCTCCACTTT. It yields the protein CASSFQGNSPLHF.

The V gene is TRBV5-1, the J gene TRBJ2-5, with no clear D. The CDR3 has 9 amino acids. Germline V gene data show CDR1 as SGHRS and CDR2 as YFSETQ. Trimming pared 4 bases from V and 8 bases from J, leaving 3 bases between. The CDR3 DNA is TGCGCCAGCAGCACCACCCAGTACTTC. Protein product: CASSTTQYF. Full variable domain (rest looked up from reference TRBV5-1 and TRBJ2-5): KAGVTQTPRYLIKTRGQQVTLSCSPISGHRSVSWYQQTPGQGLQFLFEYFSETQRNKGNFPGRFSGRQFSNSRSEMNVSTLELGDSALYLCASSTTQYFGPGTRLLVL.

This clonotype was seen only a few times. The chain combines TRBV20-1 with TRBJ1-2; TRBD1 matches 8 bases. The length of the CDR3 is 15 residues. With 6 bases clipped from V and 1 base from J, the junction kept 10 bases outside the gene matches. CDR1 DFQATT and CDR2 SNEGSKA come from the germline V gene (reference sequence). The CDR3, as DNA: TGCAGTGCAAAGCGCACAGGGGGGATTAACTATGGCTACACCTTC. This sequence encodes CSAKRTGGINYGYTF.

Points on this clonotype: The junction differs from germline at one of its ends, possibly a read error. The gene calls are TRBV20-1 and TRBJ1-2, with 8 bases fitting TRBD1. Germline V gene sequence: CDR1 DFQATT, CDR2 SNEGSKA (reference sequence). This CDR3 spans 16 amino acids. This CDR3 reads CSAHQADRVSNCGYTF. The CDR3 DNA reads TGCAGTGCCCACCAAGCGGACAGGGTCTCGAACTGTGGCTACACCTTC.

The chain links TRBV20-1 to TRBJ1-5; 10 nucleotides align to TRBD1. There are 14 residues in the CDR3. Germline CDR1 reads DFQATT; CDR2 reads SNEGSKA (reference sequence). J gave up 1 base and V 6 bases, and 3 bases lay outside the gene matches. CDR3 in DNA: TGCAGTGCGGGGGGACAGGGGAGCAATCAGCCCCAGCATTTT. This sequence encodes CSAGGQGSNQPQHF.

The chain links TRBV7-2 to TRBJ1-4; D is ambiguous. V was cut by 5 bases and J by 8 bases, with 18 bases left in between. Germline V lookup: CDR1 SGHTA, CDR2 FQGNSA. The CDR3 extends over 15 amino acids. The CDR3 nucleotides read TGTGCCAGCAGCATCGGACTAGGGTTTGGGGAAAAACTGTTTTTT. Its protein product is CASSIGLGFGEKLFF.

This clonotype was detected only a few times. V and J are TRBV9 and TRBJ2-7; possible D gene TRBD1, 6 bases. CDR3 size: 13 residues. V dropped 0 bases and J dropped 5 bases, with 9 bases sitting between them. Germline CDR1 reads SGDLS; CDR2 reads YYNGEE. The CDR3 region has the DNA TGTGCCAGCAGCGTAGACAGGGAAGACGAGCAGTACTTC. Its protein product is CASSVDREDEQYF. The variable domain in full, with the rest retrieved from reference TRBV9 and TRBJ2-7, is DSGVTQTPKHLITATGQRVTLRCSPRSGDLSVYWYQQSLDQGLQFLIQYYNGEERAKGNILERFSAQQFPDLHSELNLSSLELGDSALYFCASSVDREDEQYFGPGTRLTVT.

This clonotype was found a few times. The CDR3 loop is CSVDGAEAFF. CDR3 bases: TGCAGCGTTGACGGCGCTGAAGCTTTCTTT. The chain links TRBV29-1 to TRBJ1-1; D gene ambiguous. Germline CDR1 and CDR2: SQVTM and ANQGSEA. CDR3 length: 10 amino acids. V lost 3 bases, J lost 6 bases, and 5 bases lay in between.

About this clonotype itself: This sequence may be a read error, since a much larger clone differs from it by one base. The conserved final phenylalanine or tryptophan is absent from the CDR3, which likely points to a read error. V and J are TRBV2 and TRBJ1-1; D is unclear. This CDR3 has 13 amino acids. The germline V and J ends were trimmed by 4 bases and 1 base, with 7 bases remaining between them. Germline CDR1 is SNHLY and CDR2 is FYNNEI. The CDR3 is CASSAEANTEAFL. The CDR3 nucleotides are TGTGCCAGCAGTGCTGAAGCGAACACTGAAGCTTTCCTT.

This clonotype showed up many times. The chain couples TRBV10-3 to TRBJ2-6, with D perhaps being TRBD1 or TRBD2 (6 bases each). CDR3 length: 16 amino acids. V shed 4 bases and J shed 0 bases, with 10 bases lying between them. Germline V CDR1 and CDR2: ENHRY, SYGVKD. The CDR3, as DNA: TGTGCCATCAGTGTCAGGGGAGGCTCTGGGGCCAACGTCCTGACTTTC. Encoded protein: CAISVRGGSGANVLTF.

This clonotype occurred once. The rearrangement uses TRBV7-2 and TRBJ2-5; D gene ambiguous. The CDR3 is 13 residues long. Germline values: CDR1 SGHTA, CDR2 FQGNSA. V was clipped by 1 base and J by 7 bases, with 10 bases between them. The DNA for the CDR3 is TGTGCCAGCAGCTTAGGCAGGACCGGGACCCAGTACTTC. It is translated as CASSLGRTGTQYF. The full variable domain, with the rest looked up from reference TRBV7-2 and TRBJ2-5, is GAGVSQSPSNKVTEKGKDVELRCDPISGHTALYWYRQSLGQGLEFLIYFQGNSAPDKSGLPSDRFSAERTGGSVSTLTIQRTQQEDSAVYLCASSLGRTGTQYFGPGTRLLVL.

This rearrangement joins TRBV24-1 to TRBJ1-1; D gene uncertain. This CDR3 contains 13 residues. Trimming left V 2 bases short and J 1 base short, with 4 bases between. Germline lookup yields CDR1 KGHDR and CDR2 SFDVKD. CDR3: CATSDYKNTEAFF. DNA of the CDR3: TGTGCCACCAGTGATTACAAGAACACTGAAGCTTTCTTT.

This rearrangement joins TRBV13 to TRBJ2-7; maybe TRBD2 (5 bases). CDR3 size: 16 residues. Germline V lookup: CDR1 PRHDT, CDR2 FYEKMQ (reference sequence). Trimming removed 3 bases from V and 4 bases from J, with 19 bases in between. The CDR3 reads CASSLPMEVGPYEQYF. CDR3 DNA: TGTGCCAGCAGCTTGCCCATGGAGGTAGGTCCATACGAGCAGTACTTC.